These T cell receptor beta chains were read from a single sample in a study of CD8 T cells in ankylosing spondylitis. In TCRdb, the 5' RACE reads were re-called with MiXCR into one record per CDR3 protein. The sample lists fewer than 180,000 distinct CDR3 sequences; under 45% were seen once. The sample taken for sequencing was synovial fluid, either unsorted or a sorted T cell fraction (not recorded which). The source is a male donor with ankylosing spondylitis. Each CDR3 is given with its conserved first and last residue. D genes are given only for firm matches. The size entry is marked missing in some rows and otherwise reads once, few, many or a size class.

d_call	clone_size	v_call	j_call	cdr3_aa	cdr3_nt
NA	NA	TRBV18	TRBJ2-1	CASSPYFGPSYNEQFF	TGTGCCAGCTCACCCTACTTTGGGCCCTCATACAATGAGCAGTTCTTC
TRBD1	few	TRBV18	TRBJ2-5	CASSPPPGQGGLETQYF	TGTGCCAGCTCACCACCTCCGGGACAGGGCGGTTTAGAGACCCAGTACTTC
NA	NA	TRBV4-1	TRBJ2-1	CASSQGTSFGYNEQFF	TGCGCCAGCAGCCAAGGGACTTCATTTGGCTACAATGAGCAGTTCTTC
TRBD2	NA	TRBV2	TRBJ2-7	CASKDLAGYDEQYF	TGTGCCAGCAAGGACCTAGCGGGTTACGACGAGCAGTACTTC
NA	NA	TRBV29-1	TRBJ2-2	CSAEAENTGELFF	TGCAGCGCCGAGGCGGAGAACACCGGGGAGCTGTTTTTT
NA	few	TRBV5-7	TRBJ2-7	CASGPVVGGYEQYF	TGTGCCAGCGGCCCCGTGGTCGGCGGCTACGAGCAGTACTTC
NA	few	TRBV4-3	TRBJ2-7	CASSQGRGAPYEQYF	TGCGCCAGCAGCCAAGGGAGGGGGGCCCCCTACGAGCAGTACTTC
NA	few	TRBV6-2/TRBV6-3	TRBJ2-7	CASSYQGGGYEQYF	TGTGCCAGCAGTTACCAGGGGGGGGGCTACGAGCAGTACTTC
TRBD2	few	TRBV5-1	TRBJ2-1	CASSRNYGTGGGNNEQFF	TGCGCCAGCAGCCGAAATTACGGGACTGGCGGGGGGAACAATGAGCAGTTCTTC
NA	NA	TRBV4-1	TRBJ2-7	CASSQGTRTTYEQYF	TGCGCCAGCAGCCAGGGCACTAGAACAACCTACGAGCAGTACTTC
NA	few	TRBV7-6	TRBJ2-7	CASSLVRGEQYF	TGTGCCAGCAGCTTAGTACGCGGGGAGCAGTACTTC
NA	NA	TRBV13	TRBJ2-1	CASSFTQGRDEQFF	TGTGCCAGCAGCTTTACGCAGGGTCGGGATGAGCAGTTCTTC
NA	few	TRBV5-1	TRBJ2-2	CASSHPRTGTGELFF	TGCGCCAGCAGCCACCCTAGGACGGGCACCGGGGAGCTGTTTTTT
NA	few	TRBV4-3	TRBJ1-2	CASSQDGGRLDDGYTF	TGCGCCAGCAGCCAAGATGGGGGACGACTAGACGATGGCTACACCTTC
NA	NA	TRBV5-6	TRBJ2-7	CASSPRAGWGHLSYEQYF	TGTGCCAGCAGCCCGAGGGCAGGGTGGGGTCACCTCTCCTACGAGCAGTACTTC
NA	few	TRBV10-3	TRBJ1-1	CAISVYRNTEAFF	TGTGCCATCAGTGTTTACAGGAACACTGAAGCTTTCTTT
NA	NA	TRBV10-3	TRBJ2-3	CAISESTGADTQYF	TGTGCCATCAGTGAGTCGACAGGCGCAGATACGCAGTATTTT
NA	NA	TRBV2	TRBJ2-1	CASSGTGGRDEQFF	TGTGCCAGCAGTGGGACAGGAGGGAGGGATGAGCAGTTCTTC
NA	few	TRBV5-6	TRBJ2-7	CASTGEADYEQYF	TGTGCCAGCACGGGGGAGGCAGACTACGAGCAGTACTTC
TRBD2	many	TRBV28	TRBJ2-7	CASTLKAGIGSYEQYF	TGTGCCAGCACCCTGAAAGCGGGAATCGGCTCCTACGAGCAGTACTTC
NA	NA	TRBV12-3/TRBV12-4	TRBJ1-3	CASSLRTSGNTIYF	TGTGCCAGCAGTTTAAGGACTTCTGGAAACACCATATATTTT
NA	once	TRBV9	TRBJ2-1	CASSPADTKIYNEQFF	TGTGCCAGCAGCCCAGCGGACACAAAAATCTACAATGAGCAGTTCTTC
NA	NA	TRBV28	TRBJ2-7	CASSPRGGASSYEQYF	TGTGCCAGCAGTCCCAGAGGGGGGGCTTCAAGCTACGAGCAGTACTTC
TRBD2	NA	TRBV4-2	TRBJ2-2	CASSQEGGRNSGELFF	TGTGCCAGCAGCCAAGAAGGCGGGAGGAACTCCGGGGAGCTGTTTTTT
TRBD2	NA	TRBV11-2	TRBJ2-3	CASSHDPETSGYTDTQYF	TGTGCCAGCAGCCACGACCCCGAGACTAGCGGGTACACAGATACGCAGTATTTT
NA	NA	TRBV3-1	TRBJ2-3	CASSQDGLEPGTDTQYF	TGTGCCAGCAGCCAAGATGGGTTAGAACCAGGCACAGATACGCAGTATTTT
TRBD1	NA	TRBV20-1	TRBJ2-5	CSALRGYGGDQETQYF	TGCAGTGCTCTCAGGGGGTATGGCGGAGACCAAGAGACCCAGTACTTC